This T cell receptor (beta chain) appears in the sequencing data of a study of cytomegalovirus exposure and HLA in healthy donors. Per germline, CDR1 SGHTA and CDR2 FQGNSA. The CDR3 length is 13 residues. The V end was cut by 2 bases, the J end by 8 bases, with 12 bases between. A multiplex PCR was run with 60 Vbeta primers and 13 Jbeta primers. Per the authors' pipeline: About 12 million of the about 80 million unique TCR beta chains counted in a later analysis were shared. The table came from immunoSEQ multiplex PCR; TCRdb's copy has only in-frame clones and leaves some out. Clone size and the V and J calls come from that table; the DNA yielded D and trimming. The data hold around 170,000 clones, with over 60% observed a single time.

The sample taken for sequencing was PBMCs. The sequence was collected from a girl between 10 and 17 years old in good health and CMV-seronegative. The V and J genes are TRBV7-2 and TRBJ1-2; unclear D gene. CDR3 in amino acids: CASSLRPAVGYTF. CDR3 nucleotide sequence: TGTGCCAGCAGCTTAAGGCCAGCGGTCGGCTACACCTTC.